What follows is one TCR beta chain and its context. This sample is drawn from a study of T cells after yellow fever vaccination. TCRdb fed the 5' RACE reads into MiXCR, producing one record per CDR3 protein. The table lists approximately 550,000 distinct CDR3 sequences, roughly 19% of them singletons, with around an eighth in the top ten. Specimen: PBMCs, collected 15 days after the yellow fever booster vaccination. The clonotype comes from a man aged 30 to 45 who received the YFV17D yellow fever vaccine.

The chain's CDR3 is CASTPQGGVIGSYEQYF. The CDR3 DNA reads TGCGCCAGTACCCCACAGGGGGGAGTAATCGGTTCCTACGAGCAGTACTTC. The V gene is TRBV5-1, the J gene TRBJ2-7; 8 bases fit TRBD1. The V gene's germline CDR1 is SGHRS and CDR2 YFSETQ. The ends lost 8 bases at V and 1 base at J; junction bases unmatched: 17. The CDR3 spans 17 residues.